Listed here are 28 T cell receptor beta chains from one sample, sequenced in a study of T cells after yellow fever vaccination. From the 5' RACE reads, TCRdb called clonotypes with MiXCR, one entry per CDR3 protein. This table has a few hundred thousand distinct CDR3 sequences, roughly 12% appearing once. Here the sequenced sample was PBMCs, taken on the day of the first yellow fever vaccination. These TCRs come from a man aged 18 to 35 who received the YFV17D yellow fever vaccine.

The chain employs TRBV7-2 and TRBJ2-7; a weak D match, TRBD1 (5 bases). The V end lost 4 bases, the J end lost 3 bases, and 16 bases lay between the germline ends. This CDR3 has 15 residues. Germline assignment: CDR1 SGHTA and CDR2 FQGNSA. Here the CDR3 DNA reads TGTGCCAGCAGCTCGGACACCTCGGTGATCTACGAGCAGTACTTC. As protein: CASSSDTSVIYEQYF.

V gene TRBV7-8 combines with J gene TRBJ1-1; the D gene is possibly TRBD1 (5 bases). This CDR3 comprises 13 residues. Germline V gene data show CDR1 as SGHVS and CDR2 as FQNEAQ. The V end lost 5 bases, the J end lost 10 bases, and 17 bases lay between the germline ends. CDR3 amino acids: CASSLQSREIAFF. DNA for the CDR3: TGTGCCAGCAGCCTACAGTCCAGGGAGATAGCTTTCTTT.

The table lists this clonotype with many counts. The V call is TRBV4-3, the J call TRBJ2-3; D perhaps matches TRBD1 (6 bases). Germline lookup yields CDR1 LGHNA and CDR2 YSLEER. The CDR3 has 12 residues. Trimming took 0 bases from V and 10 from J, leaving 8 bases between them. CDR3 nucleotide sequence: TGCGCCAGCAGCCAAGACACAGGGCCGCAGTATTTT. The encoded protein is CASSQDTGPQYF.

CDR3 DNA: TGTGCCAGCAGCTTCACCGGGACAGGTGGCGAGCAGTACTTC. Translated: CASSFTGTGGEQYF. V is TRBV7-3 and J is TRBJ2-7; 8 bases map to TRBD1. The CDR3 is 14 amino acids. V lost 3 bases and J lost 6; bases outside the gene matches: 7. Germline assignment: CDR1 SGHTA and CDR2 FQGTGA.

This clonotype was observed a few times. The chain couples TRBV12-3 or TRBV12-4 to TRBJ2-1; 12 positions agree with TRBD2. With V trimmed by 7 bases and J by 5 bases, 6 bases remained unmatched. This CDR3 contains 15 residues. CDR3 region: CASNLLAGGHNEQFF. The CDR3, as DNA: TGTGCCAGCAACCTCCTAGCGGGGGGGCACAATGAGCAGTTCTTC.

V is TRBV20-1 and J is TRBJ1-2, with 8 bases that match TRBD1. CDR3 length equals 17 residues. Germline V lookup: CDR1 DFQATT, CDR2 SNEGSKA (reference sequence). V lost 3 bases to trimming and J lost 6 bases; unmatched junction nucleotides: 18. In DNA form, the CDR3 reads TGCAGTGCTAGTCCCATTGAAGGACAGGGATTCGACAATGGCTACACCTTC. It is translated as CSASPIEGQGFDNGYTF.

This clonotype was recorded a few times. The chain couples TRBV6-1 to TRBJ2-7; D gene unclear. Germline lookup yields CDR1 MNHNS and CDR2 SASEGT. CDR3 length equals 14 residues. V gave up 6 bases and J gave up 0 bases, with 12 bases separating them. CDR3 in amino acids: CASSGRSFSYEQYF. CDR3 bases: TGTGCCAGCAGCGGCCGGTCCTTCTCCTACGAGCAGTACTTC.

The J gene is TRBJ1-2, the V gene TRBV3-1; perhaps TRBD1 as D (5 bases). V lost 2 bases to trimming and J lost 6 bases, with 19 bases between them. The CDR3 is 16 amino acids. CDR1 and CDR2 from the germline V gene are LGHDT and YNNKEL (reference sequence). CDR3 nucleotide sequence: TGTGCCAGCAGCCAAAAGGAGAAGGGACTATTCGATGGCTACACCTTC. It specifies CASSQKEKGLFDGYTF. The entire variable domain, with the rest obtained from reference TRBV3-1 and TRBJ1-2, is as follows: DTAVSQTPKYLVTQMGNDKSIKCEQNLGHDTMYWYKQDSKKFLKIMFSYNNKELIINETVPNRFSPKSPDKAHLNLHINSLELGDSAVYFCASSQKEKGLFDGYTFGSGTRLTVV.

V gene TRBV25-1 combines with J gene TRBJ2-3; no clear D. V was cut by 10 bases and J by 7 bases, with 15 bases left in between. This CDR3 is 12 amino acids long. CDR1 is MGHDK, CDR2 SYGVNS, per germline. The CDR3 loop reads CATPPIRNTQYF. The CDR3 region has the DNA TGTGCCACCCCCCCAATCCGGAATACGCAGTATTTT.

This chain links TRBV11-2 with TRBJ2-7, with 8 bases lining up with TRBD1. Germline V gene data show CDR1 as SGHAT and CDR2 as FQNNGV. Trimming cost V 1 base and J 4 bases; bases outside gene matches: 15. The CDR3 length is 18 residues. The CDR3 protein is CASSLGLGGQGAAYEQYV. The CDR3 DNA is TGTGCCAGCAGCTTAGGTTTAGGGGGGCAGGGGGCTGCTTACGAGCAGTACGTC.

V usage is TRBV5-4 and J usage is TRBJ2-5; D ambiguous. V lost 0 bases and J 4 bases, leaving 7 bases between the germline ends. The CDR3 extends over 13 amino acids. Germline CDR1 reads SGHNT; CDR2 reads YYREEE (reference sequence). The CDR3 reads CASSLEAVETQYF. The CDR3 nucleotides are TGTGCCAGCAGCTTGGAGGCTGTAGAGACCCAGTACTTC.

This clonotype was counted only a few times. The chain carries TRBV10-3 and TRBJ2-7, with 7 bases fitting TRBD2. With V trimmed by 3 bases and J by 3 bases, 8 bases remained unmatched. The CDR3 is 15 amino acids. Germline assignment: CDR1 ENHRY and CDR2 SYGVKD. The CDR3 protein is CAISDPGEGIYEQYV. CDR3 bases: TGTGCCATCAGTGACCCGGGGGAGGGGATCTACGAGCAGTACGTC.

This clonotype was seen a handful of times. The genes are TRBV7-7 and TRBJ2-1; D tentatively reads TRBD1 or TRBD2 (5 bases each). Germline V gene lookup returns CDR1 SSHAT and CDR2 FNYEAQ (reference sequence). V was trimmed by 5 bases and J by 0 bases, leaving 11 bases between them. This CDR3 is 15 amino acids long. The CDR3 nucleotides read TGTGCCAGCAGCGCTGGGGCGGGCTCCTACAATGAGCAGTTCTTC. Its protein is CASSAGAGSYNEQFF.

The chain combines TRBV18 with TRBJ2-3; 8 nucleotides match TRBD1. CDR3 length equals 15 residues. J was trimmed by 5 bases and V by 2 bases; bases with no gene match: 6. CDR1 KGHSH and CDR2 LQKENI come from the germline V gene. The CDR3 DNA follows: TGTGCCAGCTCACCAAGTCAGGGGGCGCGAGATACGCAGTATTTT. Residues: CASSPSQGARDTQYF. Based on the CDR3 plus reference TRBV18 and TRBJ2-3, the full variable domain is NAGVMQNPRHLVRRRGQEARLRCSPMKGHSHVYWYRQLPEEGLKFMVYLQKENIIDESGMPKERFSAEFPKEGPSILRIQQVVRGDSAAYFCASSPSQGARDTQYFGPGTRLTVL.

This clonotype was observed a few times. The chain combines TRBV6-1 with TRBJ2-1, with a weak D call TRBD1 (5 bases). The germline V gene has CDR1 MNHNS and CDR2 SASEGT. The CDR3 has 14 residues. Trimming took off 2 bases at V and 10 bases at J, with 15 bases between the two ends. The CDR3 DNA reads TGTGCCAGCAGTGAACCGAATGGGGCTAGGGAGCAGTTCTTC. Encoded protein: CASSEPNGAREQFF.

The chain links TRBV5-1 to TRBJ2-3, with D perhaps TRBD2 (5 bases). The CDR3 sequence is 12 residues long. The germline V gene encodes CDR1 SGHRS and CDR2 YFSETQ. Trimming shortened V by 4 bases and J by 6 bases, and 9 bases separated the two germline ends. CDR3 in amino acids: CASSAGEDTQYF. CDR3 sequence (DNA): TGCGCCAGCAGCGCGGGCGAGGATACGCAGTATTTT.

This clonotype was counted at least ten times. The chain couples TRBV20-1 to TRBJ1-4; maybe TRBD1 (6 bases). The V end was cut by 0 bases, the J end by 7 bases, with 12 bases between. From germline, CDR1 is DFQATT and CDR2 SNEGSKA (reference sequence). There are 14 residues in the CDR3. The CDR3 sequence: CSAREGDKGEKLFF. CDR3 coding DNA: TGCAGTGCTAGAGAAGGGGACAAAGGTGAAAAACTGTTTTTT.

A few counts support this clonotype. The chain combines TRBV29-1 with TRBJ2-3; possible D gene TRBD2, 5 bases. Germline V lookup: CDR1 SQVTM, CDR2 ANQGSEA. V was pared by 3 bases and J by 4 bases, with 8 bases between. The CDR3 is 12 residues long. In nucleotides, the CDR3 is TGCAGCGTTGACGAGGGCGCAGATACGCAGTATTTT. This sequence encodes CSVDEGADTQYF.

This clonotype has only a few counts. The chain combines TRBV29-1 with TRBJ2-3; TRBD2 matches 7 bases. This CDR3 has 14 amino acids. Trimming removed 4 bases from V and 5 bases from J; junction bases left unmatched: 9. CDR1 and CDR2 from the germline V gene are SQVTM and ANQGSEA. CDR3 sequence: CSVGASGLGDTQYF. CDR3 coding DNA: TGCAGCGTTGGCGCTAGCGGCTTGGGAGATACGCAGTATTTT.

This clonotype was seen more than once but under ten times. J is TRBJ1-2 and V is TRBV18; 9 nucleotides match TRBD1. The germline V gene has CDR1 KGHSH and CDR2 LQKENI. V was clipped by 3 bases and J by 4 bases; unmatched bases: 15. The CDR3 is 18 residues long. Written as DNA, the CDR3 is TGTGCCAGCTCACCTTCGCCAGCGGGACAGGGCCATGGCTATGGCTACACCTTC. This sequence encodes CASSPSPAGQGHGYGYTF.

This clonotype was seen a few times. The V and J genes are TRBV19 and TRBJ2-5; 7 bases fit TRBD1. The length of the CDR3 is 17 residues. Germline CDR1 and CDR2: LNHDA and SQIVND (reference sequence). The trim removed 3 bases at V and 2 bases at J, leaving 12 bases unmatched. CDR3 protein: CASSITSGQISQETQYF. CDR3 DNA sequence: TGTGCCAGTAGTATTACCTCGGGACAGATTAGTCAAGAGACCCAGTACTTC.

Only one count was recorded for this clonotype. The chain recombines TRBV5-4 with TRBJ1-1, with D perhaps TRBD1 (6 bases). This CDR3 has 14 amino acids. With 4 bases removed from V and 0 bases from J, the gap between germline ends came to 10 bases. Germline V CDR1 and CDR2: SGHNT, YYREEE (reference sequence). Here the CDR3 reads CASSGTGLNTEAFF. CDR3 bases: TGTGCCAGCAGCGGAACAGGGTTGAACACTGAAGCTTTCTTT.

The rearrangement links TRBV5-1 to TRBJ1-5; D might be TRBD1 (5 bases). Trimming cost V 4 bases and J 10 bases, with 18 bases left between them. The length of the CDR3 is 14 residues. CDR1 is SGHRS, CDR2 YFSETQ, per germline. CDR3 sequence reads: CASSHGHQGEPQHF. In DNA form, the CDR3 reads TGCGCCAGCAGCCATGGACACCAAGGTGAACCCCAGCATTTT.

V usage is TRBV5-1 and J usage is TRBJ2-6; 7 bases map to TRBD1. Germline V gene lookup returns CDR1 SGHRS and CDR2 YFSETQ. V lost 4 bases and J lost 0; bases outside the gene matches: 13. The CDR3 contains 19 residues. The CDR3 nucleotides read TGCGCCAGCAGCCCCTCCCCGACAGGGTTAGGCTCTGGGGCCAACGTCCTGACTTTC. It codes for CASSPSPTGLGSGANVLTF.

CDR3 in amino acids: CASNTLEVGEKLFF. The CDR3 coding sequence is TGTGCCAGCAATACGTTGGAGGTCGGTGAAAAACTGTTTTTT. This chain uses TRBV4-2 with TRBJ1-4; D unclear. The CDR3 runs to 14 residues. Germline CDR1 and CDR2: LGHNA and YNFKEQ. V lost 7 bases and J lost 7, with 16 bases in between.

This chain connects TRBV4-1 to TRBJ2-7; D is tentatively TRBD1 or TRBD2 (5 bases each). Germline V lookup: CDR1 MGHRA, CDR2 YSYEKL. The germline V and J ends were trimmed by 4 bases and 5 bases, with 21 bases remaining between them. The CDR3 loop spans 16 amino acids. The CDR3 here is CASSRPGTGIVHEQYF. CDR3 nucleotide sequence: TGCGCCAGCAGCCGTCCAGGGACGGGGATTGTGCACGAGCAGTACTTC.

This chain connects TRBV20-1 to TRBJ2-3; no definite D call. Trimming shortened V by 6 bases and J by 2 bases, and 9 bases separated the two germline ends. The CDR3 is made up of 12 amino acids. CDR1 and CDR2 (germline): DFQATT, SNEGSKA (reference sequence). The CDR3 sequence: CSARSDTDTQYF. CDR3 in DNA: TGCAGTGCCAGGAGCGACACAGATACGCAGTATTTT.

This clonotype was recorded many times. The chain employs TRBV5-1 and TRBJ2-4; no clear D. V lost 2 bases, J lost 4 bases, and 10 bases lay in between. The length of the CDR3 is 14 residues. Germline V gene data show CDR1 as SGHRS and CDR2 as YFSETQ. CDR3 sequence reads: CASSFSNLKNIQYF. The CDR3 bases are TGCGCCAGCAGCTTTTCCAACTTAAAAAACATTCAGTACTTC.